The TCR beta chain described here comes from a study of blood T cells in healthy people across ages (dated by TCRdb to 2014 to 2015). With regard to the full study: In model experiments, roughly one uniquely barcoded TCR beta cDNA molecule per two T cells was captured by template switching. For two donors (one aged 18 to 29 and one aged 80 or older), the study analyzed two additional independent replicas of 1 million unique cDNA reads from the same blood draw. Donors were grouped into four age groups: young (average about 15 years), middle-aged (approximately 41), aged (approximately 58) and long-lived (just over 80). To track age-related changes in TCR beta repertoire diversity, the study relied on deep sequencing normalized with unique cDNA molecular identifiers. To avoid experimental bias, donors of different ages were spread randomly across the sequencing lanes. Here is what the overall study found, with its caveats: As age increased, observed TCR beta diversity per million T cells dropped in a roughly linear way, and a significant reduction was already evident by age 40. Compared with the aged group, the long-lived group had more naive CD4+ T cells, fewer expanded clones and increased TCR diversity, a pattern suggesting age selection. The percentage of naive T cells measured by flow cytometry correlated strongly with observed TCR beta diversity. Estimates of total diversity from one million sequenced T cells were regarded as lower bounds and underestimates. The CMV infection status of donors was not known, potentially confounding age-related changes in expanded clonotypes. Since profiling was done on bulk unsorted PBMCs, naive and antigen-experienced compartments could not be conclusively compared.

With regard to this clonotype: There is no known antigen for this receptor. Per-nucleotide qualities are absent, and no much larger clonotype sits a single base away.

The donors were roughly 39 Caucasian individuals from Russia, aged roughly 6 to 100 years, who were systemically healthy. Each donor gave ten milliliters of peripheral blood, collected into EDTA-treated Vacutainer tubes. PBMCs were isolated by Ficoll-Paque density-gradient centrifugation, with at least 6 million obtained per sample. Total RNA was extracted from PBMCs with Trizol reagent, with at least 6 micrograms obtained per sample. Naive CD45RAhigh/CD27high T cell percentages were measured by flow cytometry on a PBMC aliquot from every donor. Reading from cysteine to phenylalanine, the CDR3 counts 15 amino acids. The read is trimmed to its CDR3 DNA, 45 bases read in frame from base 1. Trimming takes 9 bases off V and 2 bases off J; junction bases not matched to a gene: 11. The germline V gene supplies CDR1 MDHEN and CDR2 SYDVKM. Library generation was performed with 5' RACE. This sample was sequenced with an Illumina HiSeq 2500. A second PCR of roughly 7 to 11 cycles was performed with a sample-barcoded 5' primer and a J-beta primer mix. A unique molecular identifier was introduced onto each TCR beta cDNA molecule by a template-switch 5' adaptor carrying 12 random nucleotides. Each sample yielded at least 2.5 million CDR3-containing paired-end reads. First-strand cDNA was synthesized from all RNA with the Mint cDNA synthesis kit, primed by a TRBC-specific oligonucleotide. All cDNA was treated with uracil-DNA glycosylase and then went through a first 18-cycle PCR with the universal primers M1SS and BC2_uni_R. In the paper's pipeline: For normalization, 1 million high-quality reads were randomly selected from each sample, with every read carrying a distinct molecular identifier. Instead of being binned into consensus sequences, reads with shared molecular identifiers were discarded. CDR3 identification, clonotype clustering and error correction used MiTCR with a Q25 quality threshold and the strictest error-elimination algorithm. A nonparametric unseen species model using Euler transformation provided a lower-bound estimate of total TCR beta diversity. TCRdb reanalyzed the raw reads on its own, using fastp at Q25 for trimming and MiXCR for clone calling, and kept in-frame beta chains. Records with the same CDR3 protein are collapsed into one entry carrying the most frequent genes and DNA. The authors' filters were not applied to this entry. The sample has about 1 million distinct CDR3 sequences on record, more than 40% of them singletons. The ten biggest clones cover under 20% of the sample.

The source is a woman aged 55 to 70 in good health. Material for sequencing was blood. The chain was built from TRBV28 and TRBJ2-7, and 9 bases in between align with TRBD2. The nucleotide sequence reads TGTGCCAGTCAGAGTAGCGGGAGTAGGACCTACGAGCAGTACTTC. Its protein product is CASQSSGSRTYEQYF. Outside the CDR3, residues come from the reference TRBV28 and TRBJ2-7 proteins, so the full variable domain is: DVKVTQSSRYLVKRTGEKVFLECVQDMDHENMFWYRQDPGLGLRLIYFSYDVKMKEKGDIPEGYSVSREKKERFSLILESASTNQTSMYLCASQSSGSRTYEQYFGPGTRLTVT.